These T cell receptor beta chains were read from a single sample in a study of OX40 agonist ivuxolimab in advanced cancers. Clones were read by immunoSEQ multiplex PCR, and TCRdb kept only the in-frame ones, dropping some. This table holds some 80,000 clones, under 90% found once. Sequencing was performed on CD4+ or CD8+ T cells sorted from blood, taken in a trial of the OX40 agonist ivuxolimab. These receptors were obtained from an adult with an advanced solid tumor such as melanoma, head and neck, liver or kidney cancer. Each CDR3 is given with its conserved first and last residue. A D gene is named only where the DNA matches it firmly. The listing skips clone size in some rows; elsewhere it reads once, few, many or a size class.

D gene | J gene | clone size | V gene | CDR3 DNA | CDR3 protein
TRBD2 | TRBJ2-1 | . | TRBV13 | TGTGCCAGCAGCCCCAGGGTAGCGGGTACCTACAATGAGCAGTTCTTC | CASSPRVAGTYNEQFF
. | TRBJ2-3 | . | TRBV11-3 | TGTGCCAGCAGCTTATCGTCAAGGAGAGGAGGCACAGATACGCAGTATTTT | CASSLSSRRGGTDTQYF
. | TRBJ1-6 | . | TRBV6-5 | TGTGCCAGCAGTTACTCCGTCAGTAGCTATAATTCACCCCTCCACTTT | CASSYSVSSYNSPLHF
. | TRBJ1-3 | . | TRBV5-1 | TGCGCCAGCAGCCGGGCAGGGGGAAACACCATATATTTT | CASSRAGGNTIYF
. | TRBJ2-5 | . | TRBV5-1 | TGCGCCAGCAGACCGGGGGCCCCCAGCCAAGAGACCCAGTACTTC | CASRPGAPSQETQYF
TRBD2 | TRBJ2-3 | . | TRBV6-5 | TGTGCCAGCAGACGGGGGGGCACAGATACGCAGTATTTT | CASRRGGTDTQYF
. | TRBJ2-7 | . | TRBV5-1 | TGCGCCAGCAGCCTGACGGGGTCCAACTACGAGCAGTACTTC | CASSLTGSNYEQYF
TRBD1 | TRBJ2-7 | . | TRBV14 | TGTGCCAGCAGCCGAGTGGACAGGGTTCGCCACGAGCAGTACTTC | CASSRVDRVRHEQYF
. | TRBJ1-1 | . | TRBV7-9 | TGTGCCAGCACCAATTCGGGAAACACTGAAGCTTTCTTT | CASTNSGNTEAFF
. | TRBJ1-2 | . | TRBV11-2 | TGTGCCAGCAGCTTGAGAGAGTTCTATGGCTACACCTTC | CASSLREFYGYTF
TRBD1 | TRBJ2-5 | . | TRBV2 | TGTGCCAGCAGGGAAGGGACAGTACAAGAGACCCAGTACTTC | CASREGTVQETQYF
TRBD1 | TRBJ1-1 | once | TRBV7-9 | TGTGCCAGCAGCTTGGACAGGGCTCTGGGGAACACTGAAGCTTTCTTT | CASSLDRALGNTEAFF
. | TRBJ2-3 | . | TRBV11-3 | TGTGCCAGCAGCATGGGACGGATCTTGGATACGCAGTATTTT | CASSMGRILDTQYF
. | TRBJ2-7 | once | TRBV19 | TGTGCCAGTTCCACCTTGGCGGGCCGTCAGTACGAGCAGTACTTC | CASSTLAGRQYEQYF
. | TRBJ2-6 | . | TRBV2 | TGTGCCAGGGGGCTCGTCTCGGGATCTGGGGCCAACGTCCTGACTTTC | CARGLVSGSGANVLTF
. | TRBJ1-5 | . | TRBV30 | TGTGCCTGGAGTGTTAAGGGCGTCAGCAATCAGCCCCAGCATTTT | CAWSVKGVSNQPQHF
TRBD1 | TRBJ1-1 | . | TRBV19 | TGTGCCAGTAGTATAGGGGCAACAGGCAGGGGGACTGAAGCTTTCTTT | CASSIGATGRGTEAFF
. | TRBJ1-2 | . | TRBV2 | TGTGCCAGCAGTTATCAATGGGGCTACACCTTC | CASSYQWGYTF
. | TRBJ1-2 | once | TRBV20-1 | TGCAGTGCTAGCCGGGAGTATGGCTACACCTTC | CSASREYGYTF
TRBD2 | TRBJ2-4 | . | TRBV10-1 | TGCGCCAGCAGCCCCGGACTAGCGGGGAACATTCAGTACTTC | CASSPGLAGNIQYF
. | TRBJ2-7 | . | TRBV10-2 | TGCGCCAGCAGTCTTGGGAACTCTAGAGAGCAGTACTTC | CASSLGNSREQYF
TRBD1 | TRBJ1-5 | . | TRBV19 | TGTGCCAGTAGTACGTACAGGGGAATTTATAGCAATCAGCCCCAGCATTTT | CASSTYRGIYSNQPQHF
TRBD1 | TRBJ1-1 | once | TRBV18 | TGTGCCAGCTCACCACTTGGGACAGGGGACACTGAAGCTTTCTTT | CASSPLGTGDTEAFF
TRBD1 | TRBJ1-5 | . | TRBV2 | TGTGCCAGCATGGGACAGGTGGGTCAGCCCCAGCATTTT | CASMGQVGQPQHF
TRBD1 | TRBJ2-7 | . | TRBV7-9 | TGTGCCAGCAGCATGACAGGGACCCACGAGCAGTACTTC | CASSMTGTHEQYF
. | TRBJ1-1 | . | TRBV30 | TGTGCCTGGAGGGGGGGGAGGGATGCTTTCTTT | CAWRGGRDAFF
TRBD1 | TRBJ1-1 | . | TRBV25-1 | TGTGCCAGCAGTGAATGGGACAGGGTCGGCACTGAAGCTTTCTTT | CASSEWDRVGTEAFF
. | TRBJ1-2 | once | TRBV19 | TGTGCCAGTAGTACCTGGGACACTTCTAACTATGGCTACACCTTC | CASSTWDTSNYGYTF
. | TRBJ2-3 | . | TRBV5-1 | TGCGCCAGCAGCTTCTGGGGCAGGGATACGCAGTATTTT | CASSFWGRDTQYF
. | TRBJ1-1 | once | TRBV6-1 | TGTGCCAGCAGCGTGGACAGGAACACTGAAGCTTTCTTT | CASSVDRNTEAFF
. | TRBJ2-3 | . | TRBV19 | TGTGCCAGTAGTATAGCGGGCGGCGGAGATACGCAGTATTTT | CASSIAGGGDTQYF
. | TRBJ2-4 | . | TRBV5-3 | TGTGCCAGAAGCTTCGAGAGTCCCAGGAGTAAGAACATTCAGTACTTC | CARSFESPRSKNIQYF
TRBD1 | TRBJ1-2 | once | TRBV5-1 | TGCGCCAGCAGAACGGGACAGGAGGTTGGCTACACCTTC | CASRTGQEVGYTF
TRBD1 | TRBJ2-7 | once | TRBV15 | TGTGCCACCATCATCGAACAGGGGGCGCCCCGGGCCGAGCAGTACTTC | CATIIEQGAPRAEQYF
TRBD1 | TRBJ2-7 | . | TRBV28 | TGTGCCAGCAGTTCAGTAGTTACTAGACAGGGCTACGAGCAGTACTTC | CASSSVVTRQGYEQYF
. | TRBJ1-2 | . | TRBV11-2 | TGTGCCAGCAGCTTGGGTCTCGCGGCCAGCTATGGCTACACCTTC | CASSLGLAASYGYTF
. | TRBJ2-5 | . | TRBV7-7 | TGTGCTAGCAGCTTAGGGCCGGGAAAGTTGACCCAGTACTTC | CASSLGPGKLTQYF
. | TRBJ1-2 | . | TRBV7-6 | TGTGCCAGCAGCGGGGGAGGGGGCTACACCTTC | CASSGGGGYTF
. | TRBJ1-2 | . | TRBV19 | TGTGCCAGTAGTATTCGGCAGTTTAACTATGGCTACACCTTC | CASSIRQFNYGYTF
TRBD1 | TRBJ1-1 | . | TRBV9 | TGTGCCAGCAGCGTCGGGACAGGGGGAGAAGCTTTCTTT | CASSVGTGGEAFF
TRBD1 | TRBJ1-1 | . | TRBV25-1 | TGTGCCAGCAGTAAGACAGGGGTCGGCACTGAAGCTTTCTTT | CASSKTGVGTEAFF
. | TRBJ1-5 | . | TRBV4-1 | TGCGCCAGCAGCCAAGTGGGGACCGCCTATAGCAATCAGCCCCAGCATTTT | CASSQVGTAYSNQPQHF
TRBD1 | TRBJ2-7 | . | TRBV7-6 | TGTGCCAGCAGCCGGGACAGGAGTACCTACGAGCAGTACTTC | CASSRDRSTYEQYF
. | TRBJ2-3 | . | TRBV28 | TGTGCCAGCAGTTCCGGGGGTGTTGATACGCAGTATTTT | CASSSGGVDTQYF
. | TRBJ2-3 | . | TRBV30 | TGTGCCTGGGAAGGGGGCACAGATACGCAGTATTTT | CAWEGGTDTQYF
. | TRBJ1-1 | . | TRBV6-1 | TGTGCCAGCAGTAACTTGGATGCGAGGGTCACTGAAGCTTTCTTT | CASSNLDARVTEAFF
. | TRBJ2-1 | . | TRBV28 | TGTGCCAGCATTGGGGTCCTGGGTCATGAGCAGTTCTTC | CASIGVLGHEQFF
. | TRBJ1-2 | . | TRBV5-1 | TGCGCCAGCAGCTTGGAAGTGCAGGGTGAAGGCTACACCTTC | CASSLEVQGEGYTF
. | TRBJ1-1 | many | TRBV19 | TGTGCCAGTACCGTGACCGGATCTGATAAAGCTTTCTTT | CASTVTGSDKAFF
. | TRBJ1-2 | . | TRBV7-8 | TGTGCCAGCAGCGATCAGGGCAGGGTGGGCGGCTACACCTTC | CASSDQGRVGGYTF
TRBD2 | TRBJ2-7 | . | TRBV11-3 | TGTGCCAGCAGCTTAATGAGGGAGGGCTACGAGCAGTACTTC | CASSLMREGYEQYF
. | TRBJ1-1 | . | TRBV6-1 | TGTGCCAGCAGTGAAGTGGGACGGGGAAACACTGAAGCTTTCTTT | CASSEVGRGNTEAFF
. | TRBJ2-5 | . | TRBV15 | TGTGCCACCAGCAGAGATGGAGGGGGGGCAGAGACCCAGTACTTC | CATSRDGGGAETQYF
. | TRBJ2-2 | . | TRBV27 | TGTGCCAGCAGTTTCGGCGATAGATTCACCGGGGAGCTGTTTTTT | CASSFGDRFTGELFF
TRBD1 | TRBJ2-7 | . | TRBV5-5 | TGTGCCAGCAGCGGGGGACAGCGGATCTCCTACGAGCAGTACTTC | CASSGGQRISYEQYF
. | TRBJ2-1 | . | TRBV30 | TGTGCCTGGAGGACAGATGGGATAGGAAAGCAGTTCTTC | CAWRTDGIGKQFF